What follows describes a single T cell receptor (beta chain). Its target is unknown. V was pared by 4 bases and J by 2 bases, with 13 bases between. Germline V lookup: CDR1 SNHLY, CDR2 FYNNEI. This CDR3 is built from 15 residues. The data stem from a study of T cell repertoires and HLA-DP antigens. Study context: Donors were two male and one female, aged 18-to-29 to 60-to-69.

Negative selection yielded untouched CD4+ T cells of average about 98% purity. Method: immunoSEQ multiplex PCR; TCRdb's copy keeps in-frame clones and lacks some. This table has around 70,000 clones, around three quarters appearing once. This chain connects TRBV2 to TRBJ2-3; D perhaps matches TRBD1 (5 bases). The receptor was derived from a man aged 55 to 69 in good health and CMV-seronegative. Sequencing was done on a sample of CD4+ T cells from PBMCs. In DNA, the CDR3 is TGTGCCAGCAGTGGAACAGGTGATTACACAGATACGCAGTATTTT. This gives the protein CASSGTGDYTDTQYF.